This T cell receptor beta chain derives from a study of blood T cell repertoires in COVID-19. Study information: Whether acute or convalescent, the COVID-19 samples came from the United States, Italy and Spain.

Some clones are missing from TCRdb's copy, which holds only in-frame ones; the method was immunoSEQ multiplex PCR. The sample yields hundreds of thousands of clones, 85% seen once. The CDR3 covers 15 residues. V and J are TRBV21-1 and TRBJ1-5; the table names TRBD1, a call not compared with the DNA. TRBV21-1 is recorded as a pseudogene. This TCR derives from a man aged 50-59 years with active or convalescent COVID-19. The sequenced material came from peripheral blood. CDR3 sequence reads: CASTPDRDSNQPQHF. In DNA, the CDR3 is TGTGCCAGCACCCCGGACAGGGATAGCAATCAGCCCCAGCATTTT.